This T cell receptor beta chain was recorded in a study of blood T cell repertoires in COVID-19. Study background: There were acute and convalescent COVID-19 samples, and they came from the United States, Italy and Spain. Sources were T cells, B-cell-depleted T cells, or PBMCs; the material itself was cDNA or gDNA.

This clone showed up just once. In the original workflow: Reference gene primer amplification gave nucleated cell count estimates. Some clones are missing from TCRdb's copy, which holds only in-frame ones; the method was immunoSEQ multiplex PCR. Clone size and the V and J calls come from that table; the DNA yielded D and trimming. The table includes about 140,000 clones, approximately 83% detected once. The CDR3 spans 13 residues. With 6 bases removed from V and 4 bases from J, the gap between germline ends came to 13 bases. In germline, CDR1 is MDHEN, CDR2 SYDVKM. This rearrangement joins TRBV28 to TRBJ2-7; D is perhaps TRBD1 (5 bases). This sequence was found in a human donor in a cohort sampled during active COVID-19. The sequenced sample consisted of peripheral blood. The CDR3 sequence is CASSLNRIYEQYF. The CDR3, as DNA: TGTGCCAGCAGCCTGAACAGGATTTACGAGCAGTACTTC.